This T cell receptor beta chain stems from a study of spatial heterogeneity in lung cancer. Study details: Unique TCR and UMI combinations averaged more than ten appearances each in raw reads.

One entry per CDR3 protein, called by TCRdb with MiXCR from the 5' RACE reads. The sample yields roughly 16,000 distinct CDR3 sequences, 5% to 7.5% seen once. This clonotype came up many times. What it binds is not known. At one end the junction does not follow the germline gene, possibly because of a read error. A library made for alpha chains picked up this beta chain off target, so its size means little. Study-wide findings and caveats: Approximate estimated coverage of tumor T cells amounted to around 6.9% for alpha and approximately 12% for beta chains. The number of expanded tumor alpha and beta chains correlated with mutation number.

Time point here: sample taken at primary tumor resection. From tumor, nontumor lung or frozen PBMC, whole RNA was taken unsorted for sequencing. Germline assignment: CDR1 SGHNT and CDR2 YENEEA. The CDR3 totals 13 residues. The genes are TRBV11-3 and TRBJ2-1; D ambiguous. This material consisted of lung tumor tissue, taken at surgery. This clonotype originated in a male donor with early-stage non-small cell lung cancer. The CDR3 DNA is TGTGCCAGCAGCTTAGTCTCCAACAATGAGCAGTTCTTC. Its protein product is CASSLVSNNEQFF.